These 8 T cell receptor beta chains share one sample of origin, sequenced in a study of T cell repertoires in cytomegalovirus infection. TCRdb itself ran the reads through MiXCR, one entry per CDR3 protein. Of about 27,000 distinct CDR3 sequences listed, approximately 18% were seen once; the top ten hold roughly 80%. Their antigens are not known. The sample was CD8+ T cells from cultured PBMCs, taken from culture after CMV antigen stimulation. The source of these receptors is a human donor in good health (CMV status not recorded). Some clones in this sample may be carry-over from other donors' samples.

This clonotype was recorded a few times. The rearrangement uses TRBV3-1 and TRBJ2-1; D is uncertain. The V end was cut by 6 bases, the J end by 6 bases, with 15 bases between. This CDR3 has 14 residues. Germline values: CDR1 LGHDT, CDR2 YNNKEL (reference sequence). The CDR3 DNA follows: TGTGCCAGCAGTCCCGGTGGTCTTGTCAATGAGCAGTTCTTC. Its translation is CASSPGGLVNEQFF.

This clonotype was counted between two and nine times. A single base separates this from a much larger clone, so it may be a read error. V usage is TRBV12-3 or TRBV12-4 and J usage is TRBJ2-7, with D possibly called TRBD1 or TRBD2 (7 bases each). This CDR3 is built from 14 residues. The CDR3 is CASTRGEGTDERYF. The CDR3 nucleotides are TGTGCCAGCACCAGGGGGGAGGGTACCGACGAGCGGTACTTC.

This clonotype has more than one count but fewer than ten. The rearrangement joins TRBV7-9 to TRBJ1-2, with D uncertain. Trimming stripped 1 base from V and 8 bases from J, with 26 bases between. The CDR3 sequence is 18 residues long. The V gene's germline CDR1 is SEHNR and CDR2 FQNEAQ (reference sequence). This CDR3 is CASSLEIGAEKGLRGYTF. The CDR3 DNA reads as TGTGCCAGCAGCTTAGAAATTGGAGCTGAGAAAGGGTTAAGGGGCTACACCTTC.

This clonotype showed up just once. This chain joins TRBV20-1 and TRBJ2-1, with D possibly matching TRBD2 (5 bases). Germline values: CDR1 DFQATT, CDR2 SNEGSKA (reference sequence). This CDR3 has 18 amino acids. V was trimmed by 2 bases and J by 4 bases, leaving 24 bases between them. CDR3 sequence: CSARPTGKVFGEYNEQFF. The CDR3 DNA follows: TGCAGTGCTAGACCAACGGGAAAAGTGTTTGGGGAGTACAATGAGCAGTTCTTC.

The chain recombines TRBV6-2 or TRBV6-3 with TRBJ2-1; 9 bases fit TRBD2. Germline CDR1 reads MNHEY; CDR2 reads SVGEGT. Losses at the gene ends were 3 bases for V and 10 bases for J; bases not matched to a gene: 10. The CDR3 has 15 amino acids. DNA for the CDR3: TGTGCCAGCAGTTATGGGGTAGCGGGGGTCGGGGAGCAGTTCTTC. Residues: CASSYGVAGVGEQFF.

This chain connects TRBV14 to TRBJ1-2; D unresolved. Germline V gene sequence: CDR1 SGHDN, CDR2 FVKESK. CDR3 size: 16 residues. The V end was cut by 0 bases, the J end by 4 bases, with 15 bases between. CDR3 nucleotide sequence: TGTGCCAGCAGCCAAGATGAAACAACACCTCTCTATGGCTACACCTTC. Translated, it gives CASSQDETTPLYGYTF. Combining the CDR3 with reference TRBV14 and TRBJ1-2 gives the whole variable domain EAGVTQFPSHSVIEKGQTVTLRCDPISGHDNLYWYRRVMGKEIKFLLHFVKESKQDESGMPNNRFLAERTGGTYSTLKVQPAELEDSGVYFCASSQDETTPLYGYTFGSGTRLTVV.

The rearrangement joins TRBV6-8 to TRBJ2-2; 7 nucleotides align to TRBD1. The CDR3 runs 16 residues. From germline, CDR1 is MNHGY and CDR2 SAAAGT. Trimming at V came to 10 bases and at J to 2 bases, leaving 13 bases not matched to a gene. DNA of the CDR3: TGTGCCACCACTCTTCGGGACAGCTTAAACACCGGGGAGCTGTTTTTT. This gives the protein CATTLRDSLNTGELFF.

This clonotype was detected a few times. The chain links TRBV4-1 to TRBJ1-2; the match to TRBD1 covers 10 bases. The CDR3 runs 15 residues. Unmatched junction bases numbered 9, after V lost 3 bases and J lost 8 bases. CDR1 is MGHRA and CDR2 is YSYEKL in the germline V gene. CDR3 nucleotide sequence: TGCGCCAGCAGCCACCGGGACAGGGGATCATACGGCTACACCTTC. Amino acids: CASSHRDRGSYGYTF.